Below are 25 T cell receptor beta chains sequenced from a single sample in a study of beta chain features in type 1 diabetes. Study-wide results and limits: Significant though moderate, a shortening of TCRB CDR3s appeared in all four CD4+ subsets of Type 1 diabetes patients.

The antigens of these receptors remain unknown. Investigators reverse transcribed all isolated RNA, so they sequenced expressed TCRB transcripts. Profiling relied on immunoSEQ multiplex PCR, and the TCRdb table lists in-frame clones only, not all of them. The repertoire holds 300,000 to 450,000 clones, around an eighth seen once, with approximately 0.01% in the top ten. Specimen: naive CD4+ T cells from blood. These receptors were taken from a woman aged 18 to 35 with type 1 diabetes.

There are a few counts of this clone. This chain connects TRBV25-1 to TRBJ1-4; D not certain. Germline V gene data show CDR1 as MGHDK and CDR2 as SYGVNS. V was cut by 1 base and J by 5 bases, with 11 bases left in between. The CDR3 has 15 residues. The CDR3 sequence is CASSEWEGINEKLFF. The CDR3 nucleotides read TGTGCCAGCAGTGAATGGGAGGGAATCAATGAAAAACTGTTTTTT.

CDR3 sequence (DNA): TGTGCCTGGAGTGTTCCGGTAGGGCGGGAGGGCGGAGAGACCCAGTACTTC. Amino acid sequence: CAWSVPVGREGGETQYF. This chain links TRBV30 with TRBJ2-5, with 9 bases lining up with TRBD2. Per germline, CDR1 GTSNPN and CDR2 SVGIG (reference sequence). This CDR3 spans 17 amino acids. Trimming at V came to 0 bases and at J to 4 bases, leaving 12 bases not matched to a gene.

In its sample, this clone was seen a few times. J is TRBJ1-2 and V is TRBV6-5; D not certain. Germline V CDR1 and CDR2: MNHEY, SVGAGI. The CDR3 is 12 amino acids. Trimming pared 2 bases from V and 7 bases from J, leaving 8 bases between. CDR3 protein: CASSYTGAGYTF. The CDR3 region has the DNA TGTGCCAGCAGTTACACGGGTGCTGGCTACACCTTC.

The chain links TRBV19 to TRBJ1-5, with 8 bases that match TRBD1. V lost 5 bases, J lost 2 bases, and 5 bases stayed unmatched. CDR1 is LNHDA and CDR2 is SQIVND in the germline V gene (reference sequence). CDR3 length: 15 residues. In DNA, the CDR3 is TGTGCCAGTAGTCCACAGGGGGGGGGCAATCAGCCCCAGCATTTT. Amino acid sequence: CASSPQGGGNQPQHF.

This clone was seen more than once but under ten times. The chain joins TRBV7-2 to TRBJ2-3, with 16 bases aligning to TRBD2. This CDR3 comprises 14 residues. J was trimmed by 6 bases and V by 6 bases; bases with no gene match: 0. Germline V CDR1 and CDR2: SGHTA, FQGNSA. CDR3 region: CASRGLAGGDTQYF. The DNA of the CDR3 is TGTGCCAGCAGGGGACTAGCGGGGGGGGATACGCAGTATTTT.

This clone was seen a few times. This chain joins TRBV23-1 and TRBJ2-7; D tentatively fits TRBD1 or TRBD2 (7 bases each). TRBV23-1 falls under the ORF class, with uncertain function. Between the trimmed V and J ends, which lost 7 bases and 3 bases, there was a span of 13 bases. There are 13 residues in the CDR3. CDR3 in DNA: TGCGCCAGCAATCAGGGGGACTACTACGAGCAGTACTTC. Translated: CASNQGDYYEQYF.

The chain combines TRBV5-6 with TRBJ2-1; no clear D. The length of the CDR3 is 13 residues. CDR1 and CDR2 from the germline V gene are SGHDT and YYEEEE. Deletions cut 4 bases from V and 4 bases from J, with 9 bases between. This CDR3 is CASSPRWYNEQFF. For the CDR3, the DNA is TGTGCCAGCAGCCCTAGGTGGTACAATGAGCAGTTCTTC.

The rearrangement uses TRBV7-9 and TRBJ1-2; D is uncertain. The CDR3 extends over 14 amino acids. V was clipped by 4 bases and J by 4 bases, with 13 bases between them. The germline V gene has CDR1 SEHNR and CDR2 FQNEAQ (reference sequence). CDR3 DNA: TGTGCCAGCAGCTACCTCGAGGTGGGCTATGGCTACACCTTC. Its translation is CASSYLEVGYGYTF.

This clone was counted a few times. The chain couples TRBV19 to TRBJ1-4, with 7 bases identical to TRBD1. The trim removed 9 bases at V and 7 bases at J, leaving 8 bases unmatched. The germline CDR1 and CDR2 sequences are LNHDA and SQIVND (reference sequence). This CDR3 has 13 residues. CDR3 in DNA: TGTGCCAGCCGAAAGGGGGCAGGTGAAAAACTGTTTTTT. Its translation is CASRKGAGEKLFF.

The chain joins TRBV10-3 to TRBJ2-3; 10 bases match TRBD1. This CDR3 region has 17 residues. After removal of 4 bases from V and 3 bases from J, the junction contained 10 bases not matched to a gene. Germline assignment: CDR1 ENHRY and CDR2 SYGVKD. The CDR3 DNA follows: TGTGCCATCAGTGTCGGGGACAGGGGTTCCGTAACAGATACGCAGTATTTT. Protein product: CAISVGDRGSVTDTQYF.

This clone has only a few counts. The chain couples TRBV27 to TRBJ1-2; D is undetermined. The CDR3 extends over 15 amino acids. Trimming removed 7 bases from V and 1 base from J, with 16 bases in between. Looked up from germline, CDR1 is MNHEY and CDR2 is SMNVEV (reference sequence). The CDR3 loop is CASTTYPSVNYGYTF. In nucleotides, the CDR3 is TGTGCCAGCACCACCTATCCTTCGGTTAACTATGGCTACACCTTC.

This clone was detected only a few times. V usage is TRBV4-1 and J usage is TRBJ2-1; 7 bases are shared with TRBD2. This CDR3 region has 15 residues. V dropped 4 bases and J dropped 2; count of bases not matched to a gene: 5. CDR1 is MGHRA, CDR2 YSYEKL, per germline. CDR3 sequence (DNA): TGCGCCAGCAGCCTTCTAGGACTAGCCTACAATGAGCAGTTCTTC. It specifies CASSLLGLAYNEQFF.

This clone was found a few times. The chain is built from TRBV19 and TRBJ2-7, with 8 bases that match TRBD2. J gave up 3 bases and V 8 bases, and 6 bases lay outside the gene matches. CDR1 and CDR2 (germline): LNHDA, SQIVND (reference sequence). This CDR3 has 13 amino acids. The CDR3 DNA reads as TGTGCCAGTTCAAGCGGGGGAATCTACGAGCAGTACTTC. Protein: CASSSGGIYEQYF.

This clone was observed a few times. CDR3 residues: CASSVNRGADYGYTF. CDR3 nucleotide sequence: TGTGCCAGCAGCGTCAACAGGGGGGCGGACTATGGCTACACCTTC. The chain uses TRBV5-4 and TRBJ1-2; 8 nucleotides align to TRBD1. Germline loops: CDR1 SGHNT, CDR2 YYREEE (reference sequence). Trimming took 4 bases from V and 3 from J; bases not matched to a gene: 8. This CDR3 is built from 15 residues.

The CDR3 sequence: CASSLAGHGYTF. The CDR3 DNA sequence: TGTGCCAGCAGCTTAGCAGGGCACGGCTACACCTTC. The V call is TRBV11-2, the J call TRBJ1-2; tentative D call: TRBD1 (5 bases). The CDR3 covers 12 residues. V shed 1 base and J shed 8 bases, with 8 bases lying between them. CDR1 is SGHAT and CDR2 is FQNNGV in the germline V gene.

V and J are TRBV4-3 and TRBJ2-3; no clear D gene. The CDR3 length is 16 residues. In germline, CDR1 is LGHNA, CDR2 YSLEER. Trimming stripped 0 bases from V and 2 bases from J, with 12 bases between. CDR3 DNA: TGCGCCAGCAGCCAAGATCCCAGATTCGACACAGATACGCAGTATTTT. Its translation: CASSQDPRFDTDTQYF.

This clone was detected only a few times. This CDR3 reads CASSPQLAGGTDTQYF. The CDR3 DNA follows: TGTGCCAGCAGCCCCCAGCTAGCGGGGGGGACAGATACGCAGTATTTT. This chain uses TRBV11-2 with TRBJ2-3; 12 bases line up with TRBD2. With 5 bases clipped from V and 3 bases from J, the junction kept 6 bases outside the gene matches. Germline V CDR1 and CDR2: SGHAT, FQNNGV. There are 16 residues in the CDR3.

The genes are TRBV6-5 and TRBJ2-7; D gene ambiguous. The CDR3 totals 14 residues. Trimming stripped 0 bases from V and 2 bases from J, with 8 bases between. The germline V gene encodes CDR1 MNHEY and CDR2 SVGAGI. CDR3 in DNA: TGTGCCAGCAGTTACTCCCTTAACACCTACGAGCAGTACTTC. It yields the protein CASSYSLNTYEQYF.

Only a few counts were recorded for this clone. The same CDR3 can be traced to other DNA sequences in this sample. The chain recombines TRBV29-1 with TRBJ2-3; 7 positions match TRBD1. V lost 5 bases and J lost 3; bases outside the gene matches: 2. This CDR3 contains 12 residues. Looked up from germline, CDR1 is SQVTM and CDR2 is ANQGSEA. This CDR3 is CSVRGQTDTQYF. The DNA of the CDR3 is TGCAGCGTTAGGGGACAGACAGATACGCAGTATTTT.

This chain joins TRBV11-2 and TRBJ2-7; no firm D call. The germline V gene has CDR1 SGHAT and CDR2 FQNNGV. Trimming shortened V by 5 bases and J by 0 bases, and 20 bases separated the two germline ends. This CDR3 contains 17 residues. CDR3 protein: CASSPNPWVTLSYEQYF. CDR3 DNA sequence: TGTGCCAGCAGCCCCAACCCTTGGGTGACACTCTCCTACGAGCAGTACTTC. The variable domain in full, completed from reference TRBV11-2 and TRBJ2-7, reads EAGVAQSPRYKIIEKRQSVAFWCNPISGHATLYWYQQILGQGPKLLIQFQNNGVVDDSQLPKDRFSAERLKGVDSTLKIQPAKLEDSAVYLCASSPNPWVTLSYEQYFGPGTRLTVT.

In DNA, the CDR3 is TGTGCCAGCTCTCCCGGGACAAATAACAATGAGCAGTTCTTC. Translated, it gives CASSPGTNNNEQFF. The V gene is TRBV18, the J gene TRBJ2-1, with D maybe TRBD1 (6 bases). Per germline, CDR1 KGHSH and CDR2 LQKENI. V was clipped by 6 bases and J by 5 bases, with 14 bases between them. The CDR3 runs 14 residues. The whole variable domain, filled in from reference TRBV18 and TRBJ2-1, reads NAGVMQNPRHLVRRRGQEARLRCSPMKGHSHVYWYRQLPEEGLKFMVYLQKENIIDESGMPKERFSAEFPKEGPSILRIQQVVRGDSAAYFCASSPGTNNNEQFFGPGTRLTVL.

V is TRBV11-2 and J is TRBJ1-6, with unresolved D. V was clipped by 4 bases and J by 14 bases, with 9 bases between them. Looked up from germline, CDR1 is SGHAT and CDR2 is FQNNGV. The CDR3 sequence is 11 residues long. The CDR3 sequence is CASSYGRTLHF. In DNA form, the CDR3 reads TGTGCCAGCAGCTACGGGAGGACCCTCCACTTT.

The chain combines TRBV30 with TRBJ1-4; possibly TRBD1 for D (5 bases). The CDR3 consists of 16 residues. CDR1 and CDR2 from the germline V gene are GTSNPN and SVGIG (reference sequence). CDR3 sequence reads: CASGPDLGGAREKLFF. CDR3 DNA sequence: TGTGCATCGGGCCCGGACCTAGGTGGGGCTCGGGAAAAACTGTTTTTT.

This chain links TRBV4-1 with TRBJ2-5; D might be TRBD2 (5 bases). V lost 0 bases and J 4 bases, leaving 9 bases between the germline ends. The CDR3 has 14 amino acids. Germline V gene data show CDR1 as MGHRA and CDR2 as YSYEKL. The CDR3 DNA sequence: TGCGCCAGCAGCCAAGATCCCGGAGGAGAGACCCAGTACTTC. Protein sequence: CASSQDPGGETQYF.

The CDR3 sequence: CSVEQTRYNEQFF. DNA for the CDR3: TGCAGCGTTGAACAGACTCGTTACAATGAGCAGTTCTTC. The rearrangement uses TRBV29-1 and TRBJ2-1; no clear D gene. The ends were cut back, 2 bases at V and 4 bases at J, with 9 bases in the middle. The CDR3 runs 13 residues. The V gene's germline CDR1 is SQVTM and CDR2 ANQGSEA.